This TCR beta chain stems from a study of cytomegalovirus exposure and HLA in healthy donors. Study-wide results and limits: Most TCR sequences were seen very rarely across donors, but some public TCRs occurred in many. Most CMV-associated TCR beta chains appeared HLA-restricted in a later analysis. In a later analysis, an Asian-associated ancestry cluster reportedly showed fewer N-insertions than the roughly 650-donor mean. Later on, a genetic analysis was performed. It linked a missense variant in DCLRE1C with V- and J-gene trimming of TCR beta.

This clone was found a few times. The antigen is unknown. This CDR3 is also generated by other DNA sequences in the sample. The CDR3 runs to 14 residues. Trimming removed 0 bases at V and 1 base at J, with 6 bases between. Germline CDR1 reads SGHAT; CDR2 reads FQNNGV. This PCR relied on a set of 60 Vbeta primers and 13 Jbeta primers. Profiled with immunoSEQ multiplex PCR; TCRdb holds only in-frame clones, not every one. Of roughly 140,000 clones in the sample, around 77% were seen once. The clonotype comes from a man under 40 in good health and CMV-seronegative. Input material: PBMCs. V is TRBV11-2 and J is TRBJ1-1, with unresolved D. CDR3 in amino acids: CASSLEGRNTEAFF. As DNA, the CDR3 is TGTGCCAGCAGCTTAGAGGGCAGGAACACTGAAGCTTTCTTT. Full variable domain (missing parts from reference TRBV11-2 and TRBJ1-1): EAGVAQSPRYKIIEKRQSVAFWCNPISGHATLYWYQQILGQGPKLLIQFQNNGVVDDSQLPKDRFSAERLKGVDSTLKIQPAKLEDSAVYLCASSLEGRNTEAFFGQGTRLTVV.